These 15 T cell receptor beta chains share one sample of origin, sequenced in a study of blood T cell repertoires in COVID-19. TCRdb keeps only in-frame clones here, not all; method: immunoSEQ multiplex PCR. The table has more than 85,000 clones, 70% to 90% seen once. The sample consisted of peripheral blood. The receptors were gathered from a woman aged 45 to 65 with acute or convalescent COVID-19.

This clone was counted a few times. This chain joins TRBV29-1 and TRBJ1-5; D may be TRBD1 (5 bases). Trimming took 7 bases from V and 2 from J, leaving 15 bases between them. Germline V lookup: CDR1 SQVTM, CDR2 ANQGSEA. The CDR3 has 14 residues. The CDR3 loop is CSASTGGGNQPQHF. The CDR3 coding sequence is TGCAGCGCCTCAACCGGGGGGGGCAATCAGCCCCAGCATTTT.

The chain combines TRBV6-5 with TRBJ1-5; 7 positions match TRBD1. V dropped 6 bases and J dropped 0; count of bases not matched to a gene: 5. Looked up from germline, CDR1 is MNHEY and CDR2 is SVGAGI. This CDR3 comprises 15 residues. In DNA, the CDR3 is TGTGCCAGCAGCCCAGGGGGAAGTAGCAATCAGCCCCAGCATTTT. It is translated as CASSPGGSSNQPQHF.

The chain employs TRBV11-2 and TRBJ2-1, with D perhaps TRBD2 (7 bases). V was pared by 5 bases and J by 6 bases, with 17 bases between. The CDR3 covers 15 residues. Germline CDR1 is SGHAT and CDR2 is FQNNGV. The chain's CDR3 is CASSRRSGGSNEQFF. CDR3 in DNA: TGTGCCAGCAGCCGGCGTTCGGGGGGCAGCAATGAGCAGTTCTTC.

This rearrangement joins TRBV7-9 to TRBJ2-3; TRBD2 agrees at 10 bases. The V gene end was trimmed by 4 bases and the J gene end by 1 base; junction bases not matched to a gene: 2. CDR1 and CDR2 (germline): SEHNR, FQNEAQ (reference sequence). The CDR3 sequence is 15 residues long. The CDR3 DNA reads as TGTGCCAGCAGCTACGGGACTAGCGGCACAGATACGCAGTATTTT. Translating it yields CASSYGTSGTDTQYF.

The rearrangement links TRBV2 to TRBJ1-5; D remains unclear. Germline V lookup: CDR1 SNHLY, CDR2 FYNNEI. Trimming removed 6 bases from V and 3 bases from J, with 6 bases in between. CDR3 length equals 12 residues. The DNA for the CDR3 is TGTGCCAGCAGGCGGGACAATCAGCCCCAGCATTTT. This sequence encodes CASRRDNQPQHF. The variable domain in full, completed from reference TRBV2 and TRBJ1-5, reads EPEVTQTPSHQVTQMGQEVILRCVPISNHLYFYWYRQILGQKVEFLVSFYNNEISEKSEIFDDQFSVERPDGSNFTLKIRSTKLEDSAMYFCASRRDNQPQHFGDGTRLSIL.

This chain links TRBV29-1 with TRBJ1-4; D uncertain. Germline V gene sequence: CDR1 SQVTM, CDR2 ANQGSEA. Trimming removed 7 bases at V and 0 bases at J, with 15 bases between. The CDR3 totals 15 residues. The chain's CDR3 is CSALRGGATNEKLFF. The CDR3 bases are TGCAGCGCCCTGCGAGGCGGTGCAACTAATGAAAAACTGTTTTTT. The full variable domain, its missing parts supplied by reference TRBV29-1 and TRBJ1-4, is SAVISQKPSRDICQRGTSLTIQCQVDSQVTMMFWYRQQPGQSLTLIATANQGSEATYESGFVIDKFPISRPNLTFSTLTVSNMSPEDSSIYLCSALRGGATNEKLFFGSGTQLSVL.

This chain uses TRBV28 with TRBJ1-4; D is unclear. Germline CDR1 and CDR2: MDHEN and SYDVKM. V lost 4 bases and J lost 6, with 15 bases in between. The CDR3 extends over 15 amino acids. CDR3 loop: CASSSDGAGYEKLFF. The CDR3 DNA sequence: TGTGCCAGCAGTTCAGACGGAGCGGGGTATGAAAAACTGTTTTTT.

In nucleotides, the CDR3 is TGTGCCACCAGCATGCGGCTAGCGGGAGTCGAGCAGTACTTC. Translated, it gives CATSMRLAGVEQYF. This sequence joins TRBV15 and TRBJ2-7; 10 nucleotides match TRBD2. The CDR3 has 14 residues. Germline V lookup: CDR1 LNHNV, CDR2 YYDKDF (reference sequence). After removal of 4 bases from V and 6 bases from J, the junction contained 6 bases not matched to a gene.

This chain's CDR3 is CASSLAAGATNTGELFF. In DNA, the CDR3 is TGTGCCAGCAGCTTAGCTGCGGGAGCAACGAACACCGGGGAGCTGTTTTTT. This chain uses TRBV7-2 with TRBJ2-2; 7 positions agree with TRBD2. The CDR3 loop spans 17 amino acids. The J segment lost 0 bases and the V segment lost 0 bases, leaving 4 bases of the junction unmatched. CDR1 is SGHTA, CDR2 FQGNSA, per germline.

The chain employs TRBV28 and TRBJ2-7; possible D gene TRBD2, 5 bases. There are 14 residues in the CDR3. The V gene's germline CDR1 is MDHEN and CDR2 SYDVKM. V was cut by 6 bases and J by 4 bases, with 16 bases left in between. CDR3 sequence (DNA): TGTGCCAGCAGGGGTGGAGGTGGAAGGTACGAGCAGTACTTC. Protein: CASRGGGGRYEQYF.

V is TRBV5-5 and J is TRBJ1-2; 12 bases agree with TRBD1. There are 14 residues in the CDR3. V lost 3 bases to trimming and J lost 6 bases; unmatched junction nucleotides: 3. Germline V gene lookup returns CDR1 SGHKS and CDR2 YYEKEE (reference sequence). The CDR3, as DNA: TGTGCCAGCAGCTGGGACAGGGGGCAACATGGCTACACCTTC. Translated, it gives CASSWDRGQHGYTF.

Of note for this clone: Germline and junction disagree at one end, which may indicate a read error. The chain joins TRBV2 to TRBJ2-7, with TRBD1 identical over 8 bases. CDR1 SNHLY and CDR2 FYNNEI come from the germline V gene. The CDR3 runs 12 residues. Here the CDR3 reads CASSVGQDPVRF. CDR3 sequence (DNA): TGTGCCAGCAGTGTGGGACAGGACCCAGTCAGGTTC.

The V and J genes are TRBV19 and TRBJ2-3, with D possibly matching TRBD2 (7 bases). V was trimmed by 3 bases and J by 1 base, leaving 11 bases between them. CDR1 is LNHDA and CDR2 is SQIVND in the germline V gene (reference sequence). The CDR3 is 15 residues long. CDR3 amino acids: CASSIRGAGTDTQYF. The CDR3 nucleotides read TGTGCCAGTAGTATCCGGGGGGCCGGCACAGATACGCAGTATTTT.

This chain joins TRBV15 and TRBJ1-3; 9 bases are a match to TRBD1. V was pared by 1 base and J by 1 base, with 2 bases of the junction left unmatched. Germline V lookup: CDR1 LNHNV, CDR2 YYDKDF (reference sequence). The CDR3 runs to 16 residues. The DNA of the CDR3 is TGTGCCACCAGCAGAGCCGGGACAGGGTCTGGAAACACCATATATTTT. It encodes CATSRAGTGSGNTIYF.

The chain recombines TRBV6-5 with TRBJ2-2; D gene uncertain. Per germline, CDR1 MNHEY and CDR2 SVGAGI. This CDR3 spans 13 amino acids. Trimming removed 6 bases from V and 5 bases from J, with 10 bases in between. The CDR3 is CASSDLKTGELFF. CDR3 nucleotides: TGTGCCAGCAGCGACTTAAAGACCGGGGAGCTGTTTTTT.